What follows is one TCR beta chain and its context. This clonotype was seen repeatedly, ten times or more. Its antigen specificity is not known. Base qualities were left out, and no much larger clone turns up one base away. The entry originates in a study of T cell repertoires in cytomegalovirus infection (dated by TCRdb to the late 2010s). General notes on the study: Donor HLA type was relevant to the analysis, because carriage of CMV infection together with the matching HLA type was indicated by public TCR beta signatures. What the work shows at the level of the full study, not this receptor alone: The ex vivo response was dominated by HLA-C-restricted CMV-specific TCR beta clonotypes, and the single most frequent clonotype in two of eight donors was supplied by these HLA-C-restricted clonotypes. In both this cohort and an independent cohort of 300 to 450 donors, the cumulative frequency of public TCR beta family members distinguished carriers of CMV infection plus the relevant HLA type.

The listed sequencing device is Illumina HiSeq 1500. TCRdb passed the public sequencing reads through fastp at Q25 and MiXCR, retaining productive beta sequences. Each entry is one CDR3 protein sequence, shown with its most common DNA and genes. The sample has roughly 250,000 distinct CDR3 sequences on record, 12% of them singletons. About 1.5% of the sample rests with the top ten. Sequences SGHTA (CDR1) and FQGNSA (CDR2) are obtained from the germline V gene. Inclusive of the bounding cysteine and phenylalanine, the CDR3 is 14 residues long. The DNA shown is the 42-base CDR3, in frame from base 1. Germline trimming amounts to 5 bases on V and 4 bases on J, with 8 as the count of junction bases outside the gene matches.

Sequenced: PBMCs. Recombination linked TRBV7-2 to TRBJ2-7; 7 nucleotides in the junction match TRBD1. The clonotype comes from a human donor in good health (CMV status not recorded). Some clones in this sample may be carry-over from other donors' samples. In nucleotides, the sequence is TGTGCCAGCAGCCCTAGAACAGGGGTGTACGAGCAGTACTTC. This codes for CASSPRTGVYEQYF. Reference TRBV7-2 and TRBJ2-7 proteins supply the regions before and after the CDR3; the full variable domain is: GAGVSQSPSNKVTEKGKDVELRCDPISGHTALYWYRQSLGQGLEFLIYFQGNSAPDKSGLPSDRFSAERTGGSVSTLTIQRTQQEDSAVYLCASSPRTGVYEQYFGPGTRLTVT.